A selection of T cell receptor beta chains follows, all from one sample in a study of regulatory T cells in long-lasting Graves disease. TCRdb re-called the multiplex PCR reads through MiXCR, storing one row per CDR3 protein. The data show around 400,000 distinct CDR3 sequences, with around 24% seen just once and about 26% held by the top ten. The specimen was peripheral blood mononuclear cells (PBMCs), collected when the disease was refractory, from a patient treated with antithyroid drugs. These receptors were obtained from a female donor with Graves disease. Each CDR3 is given with its conserved first and last residue. The order of the fields is J gene, D gene, clone size, V gene, CDR3 DNA, CDR3 protein. A D gene is named only where the DNA matches it firmly. Size is omitted from some rows. Given values are once, few, many or a class for expanded clones.

>TRBJ2-7|NA|many|TRBV28
TGTGCCAGCAGCCGTAAGGTCGGGAGAGTTAAGGAGCAGTACTTC
CASSRKVGRVKEQYF
>TRBJ2-7|NA|NA|TRBV20-1
TGCAGTGCTAGAGATCGTGACGGAGCCTCCTACGAGCAGTACTTC
CSARDRDGASYEQYF
>TRBJ1-2|NA|NA|TRBV5-1
TGCGCCAGCAGTTTAACAGGAGACCCCTTTATTCTATATGGCTACACCTTC
CASSLTGDPFILYGYTF
>TRBJ1-1|NA|many|TRBV6-5
TGTGCCAGCAGTTACTCGACGTATGACACTGGGGGCACTGAAGCTTTCTTT
CASSYSTYDTGGTEAFF
>TRBJ1-2|NA|many|TRBV29-1
TGCAGCGTGAGCAGACAGAAAGATTATGGCTACACCTTC
CSVSRQKDYGYTF
>TRBJ1-4|NA|many|TRBV6-2/TRBV6-3
TGTGCCAGCAGTTACCGACCAGAAACCGGCCAGGACCAAAAACTGTTTTTT
CASSYRPETGQDQKLFF
>TRBJ1-2|NA|many|TRBV12-3/TRBV12-4
TGTGCCAGCAGTTTAGGGAGTTATGGCTACACCTTC
CASSLGSYGYTF
>TRBJ2-5|NA|few|TRBV7-9
TGTGCCAGCAGCCCCCGGGACAGCAAGGGGGGGTTAGGTCAAGAGACCCAGTACTTC
CASSPRDSKGGLGQETQYF
>TRBJ1-1|NA|NA|TRBV2
TGTGCCAGCATTTTCTCCTCGACTTCACCGAACACTGAAGCTTTCTTT
CASIFSSTSPNTEAFF
>TRBJ2-2|NA|NA|TRBV12-3/TRBV12-4
TGTGCCAGCAGTCCAGAGAAAGGGTTCACCGGGGAGCTGTTTTTT
CASSPEKGFTGELFF
>TRBJ1-2|NA|few|TRBV4-1
TGCGCCAGCAGCCAACCTAACAAAAGTGGCTACACCTTC
CASSQPNKSGYTF
>TRBJ2-7|TRBD2|few|TRBV5-1
TGCGCCAGCAGCTTGGGGGACTACATACTCGAGCAGTACTTC
CASSLGDYILEQYF
>TRBJ1-2|NA|many|TRBV12-3/TRBV12-4
TGTGCCAGCAGTTTAGGACCTCACTATGGCTACACCTTC
CASSLGPHYGYTF
>TRBJ1-2|NA|NA|TRBV6-1
TGTGCCAGCAGTACGGACCGGGGCGACTATGGCTACACCTTC
CASSTDRGDYGYTF
>TRBJ2-2|NA|NA|TRBV9
TGTGCCAGCAGTAGCCCGGCGGGCCGCACCGGGGAGCTGTTTTTT
CASSSPAGRTGELFF
>TRBJ2-1|TRBD2|NA|TRBV28
TGTGCCAGCAGAACTAGCGGGAGCAGGTTTGAGCAGTTCTTC
CASRTSGSRFEQFF
>TRBJ2-7|TRBD1|many|TRBV6-1
TGTGCCACCACCTTAAGGACAGGCCGTGGCCACGAGCAGTACTTC
CATTLRTGRGHEQYF
>TRBJ1-2|TRBD1|many|TRBV2
TGTGCCAGCAGTGAATCAAGGGGGCACGGTGGCTACACCTTC
CASSESRGHGGYTF
>TRBJ2-7|NA|NA|TRBV4-1
TGCGCCAGCAGCCAAGTCAGGTTGGACGGGCAGTACTTC
CASSQVRLDGQYF
>TRBJ1-5|NA|many|TRBV15
TGTGCCACCAGCAGAGATGAGCAGGATTATCAGCCCCAGCATTTT
CATSRDEQDYQPQHF
>TRBJ1-2|NA|NA|TRBV9
TGTGCCAGCAGCGTATCTTTGGATAACTATGGCTACACCTTC
CASSVSLDNYGYTF
>TRBJ2-7|NA|NA|TRBV7-6
TGTGCCAGCAGTTTGGGGGCCAGTTACTCCTACGAGCAGTACTTC
CASSLGASYSYEQYF
>TRBJ2-5|TRBD2|many|TRBV20-1
TGCAGTGCTTACGACGGACTAGCGGGAGGAGAGACCCAGTACTTC
CSAYDGLAGGETQYF
>TRBJ2-1|NA|NA|TRBV28
TGTGCCAGCAGTCATAGCTCCTACAATGAGCAGTTCTTC
CASSHSSYNEQFF
>TRBJ1-2|TRBD1|NA|TRBV7-9
TGTGCCAGCAGCTGGGACAGGGGCGAGAAGGGTGGCTACACCTTC
CASSWDRGEKGGYTF
>TRBJ2-7|TRBD2|NA|TRBV5-1
TGCGCCAGCAGCAGACTAGCGGGGCTAGGTATCGTCTACGAGCAGTACTTC
CASSRLAGLGIVYEQYF
>TRBJ1-1|TRBD1|many|TRBV12-3/TRBV12-4
TGTGCCAGCAGTCCATCCGGGACAGAAAACACTGAAGCTTTCTTT
CASSPSGTENTEAFF
>TRBJ2-1|TRBD2|NA|TRBV11-2
TGTGCCAGCAGCCAACCCGGGACTAGCGACTACAATGAGCAGTTCTTC
CASSQPGTSDYNEQFF
>TRBJ2-7|NA|NA|TRBV7-2
TGTGCCAGCAGCTTAGTGTCCGAGCAGTACTTC
CASSLVSEQYF
>TRBJ1-5|TRBD1|NA|TRBV3-1
TGTGCCAGCAGCCAAGGACCGGGACAGGGTTATCAGCCCCAGCATTTT
CASSQGPGQGYQPQHF
>TRBJ2-7|NA|few|TRBV7-9
TGTGCCAGCAGCTCGCACGAGGGAGCCTACGAGCAGTACTTC
CASSSHEGAYEQYF
>TRBJ2-7|TRBD2|few|TRBV5-1
TGCGCCAGCAGCAGAGATGGGGCTAGCGGGATCGGCGAGCAGTACTTC
CASSRDGASGIGEQYF
>TRBJ2-2|TRBD1|NA|TRBV6-2/TRBV6-3
TGTGCCAGCCACAGGGGCTCCCCGAACACCGGGGAGCTGTTTTTT
CASHRGSPNTGELFF
>TRBJ2-1|NA|once|TRBV5-1
TGCGCCAGCAGCTTGGCTTACGGGGCGAATGAGCAGTTCTTC
CASSLAYGANEQFF
>TRBJ2-5|NA|many|TRBV18
TGTGCCAGCGGTCCTCAAGAGACCCAGTACTTC
CASGPQETQYF
>TRBJ2-7|TRBD2|NA|TRBV7-9
TGTGCCAGCAGCTTCTCCCTAGCGGGAGCGGGAGAGCAGTACTTC
CASSFSLAGAGEQYF
>TRBJ2-6|TRBD1|few|TRBV29-1
TGCAGCGTTCTTCCGGGACAGAAATCTGGGGCCAACGTCCTGACTTTC
CSVLPGQKSGANVLTF
>TRBJ1-1|NA|NA|TRBV7-9
TGTGCCAGCAGCTCGAGCCGGGATGCGGGCACTGAAGCTTTCTTT
CASSSSRDAGTEAFF
>TRBJ2-2|NA|few|TRBV20-1
TGCAATGCTAGTCGGGGGACCGGGGAGCTGTTTTTT
CNASRGTGELFF
>TRBJ1-1|NA|NA|TRBV12-5
TGTGCTAGTGGTTTGCGGCGGGGCCGGAACACTGAAGCTTTCTTT
CASGLRRGRNTEAFF
>TRBJ1-3|NA|NA|TRBV4-1
TGCGCCAGCAGCCAAGATTGGGGGATCTCTGGAAACACCATATATTTT
CASSQDWGISGNTIYF
>TRBJ2-1|TRBD2|NA|TRBV2
TGTGCCAGCAGCGCCCTACGACTAGCTAGCTCCTACAATGAGCAGTTCTTC
CASSALRLASSYNEQFF
>TRBJ2-7|NA|NA|TRBV3-1
TGTGCCAGCAGCCAAGATCTCGTGAGCCGACTCGAGCAGTACTTC
CASSQDLVSRLEQYF
>TRBJ2-3|NA|NA|TRBV28
TGTGCCAGCAGGCCCGGGGCCGCGACGATTGATACGCAGTATTTT
CASRPGAATIDTQYF
>TRBJ1-2|TRBD1|many|TRBV27
TGTGCCAGCAGTCCCCAGGGGAGGACAGGGAACTATGGCTACACCTTC
CASSPQGRTGNYGYTF
>TRBJ1-2|NA|many|TRBV2
TGTGCCAGCAGAGCAAGGGTCCTGGACTATGGCTACACCTTC
CASRARVLDYGYTF
>TRBJ2-7|TRBD1|many|TRBV12-3/TRBV12-4
TGTGCCAGCAGCTTGACAGGGGTGGTCCACGAGCAGTACTTC
CASSLTGVVHEQYF
>TRBJ2-7|NA|NA|TRBV27
TGTGCCAGCAGGCCCAGGGCCACATTAGTGGGACAATCCTACGAGCAGTACTTC
CASRPRATLVGQSYEQYF
>TRBJ2-7|NA|once|TRBV9
TGTGCCAGCAGCGTGACACTAGTGCCCTACGAGCAGTACTTC
CASSVTLVPYEQYF
>TRBJ1-2|NA|many|TRBV6-2/TRBV6-3
TGTGCCAGCAGTTACGGGGGGGCGGAAGGCTACACCTTC
CASSYGGAEGYTF
>TRBJ2-6|NA|NA|TRBV25-1
TGTGCCAGCAGTGGCCCCTCTGGGGCCAACGTCCTGACTTTC
CASSGPSGANVLTF
>TRBJ1-2|TRBD1|NA|TRBV20-1
TGCAGTGCTAGAGATCTACAGGGGAATCGGTATGGCTACACCTTC
CSARDLQGNRYGYTF
>TRBJ1-1|NA|NA|TRBV6-1
TGTGCCAGCAGTCTTATGCGAGTGAACACTGAAGCTTTCTTT
CASSLMRVNTEAFF